The rows below give T cell receptor beta chains drawn from one sample of a study of cytomegalovirus exposure and HLA in healthy donors. This table comes from immunoSEQ multiplex PCR, and its TCRdb copy is limited to in-frame clones, with some not included. The profile shows under 400,000 clones, more than 80% of them singletons. The sequenced material came from PBMCs. The receptors were gathered from a woman aged 18-29 years in good health and CMV-seronegative. Each CDR3 is given with its conserved first and last residue. A D gene is named only where the DNA matches it firmly. Clone size appears in some rows only: once, few, many, or a class for an expanded clone.

>-|TRBJ2-5|TRBD2|TRBV9
TGTGCCAGCAGCGTGGGCGCGGGGGGTGAGACCCAGTACTTC
CASSVGAGGETQYF
>-|TRBJ2-7|-|TRBV4-2
TGTGCCAGCAGCCAAGGAAGCGGCCTGAGCTCCTACGAGCAGTACTTC
CASSQGSGLSSYEQYF
>-|TRBJ2-7|TRBD2|TRBV27
TGTGCCAGCAGTTGGAGCGGGGGTGCCTACGAGCAGTACTTC
CASSWSGGAYEQYF
>-|TRBJ1-1|-|TRBV6-6
TGTGCCAGCAGGCCTGAAGGGGGAAACACTGAAGCTTTCTTT
CASRPEGGNTEAFF
>-|TRBJ2-7|-|TRBV27
TGTGCCAGCAGTTCCGTCTCCTACGAGCAGTACTTC
CASSSVSYEQYF
>-|TRBJ2-2|-|TRBV28
TGTGCCAGCATTCCAGGGTCGGGTAACACCGGGGAGCTGTTTTTT
CASIPGSGNTGELFF
>-|TRBJ1-6|-|TRBV18
TGTGCCAGCTCGCGGGACCTTGAGCATTCACCCCTCCACTTT
CASSRDLEHSPLHF
>-|TRBJ1-1|-|TRBV5-4
TGTGCCAGCAGCTTCGGGGGGACTGAAGCTTTCTTT
CASSFGGTEAFF
>-|TRBJ2-3|-|TRBV27
TGTGCCAGCAGTTTATATCCGGGGACAGATACGCAGTATTTT
CASSLYPGTDTQYF
>-|TRBJ1-1|-|TRBV15
TGTGCCACCAGCCGAACCCCGGACAGTGTAAACACTGAAGCTTTCTTT
CATSRTPDSVNTEAFF
>few|TRBJ2-1|-|TRBV29-1
TGCAGCGGAGGGGGAGAGCAGTTCTTC
CSGGGEQFF
>-|TRBJ2-3|TRBD1|TRBV29-1
TGCAGCGCCGGGACAGGTGGAGCAGATACGCAGTATTTT
CSAGTGGADTQYF
>-|TRBJ1-3|-|TRBV27
TGTGCCAGCAGTTTAAGCTACTCTGGAAACACCATATATTTT
CASSLSYSGNTIYF
>-|TRBJ2-7|-|TRBV7-9
TGTGCCAGCAGCTTAGCTTGGGGGGGACAAACAACCTACGAGCAGTACTTC
CASSLAWGGQTTYEQYF
>-|TRBJ2-5|-|TRBV4-2
TGTGCCAGCAGCCAAGATTTGGCGGGGTCCCAGTACTTC
CASSQDLAGSQYF
>-|TRBJ2-3|TRBD2|TRBV4-2
TGTGCCAGCAGCCAACGGGGTACGGCGGGAGAGGTGGGAGATACGCAGTATTTT
CASSQRGTAGEVGDTQYF
>-|TRBJ2-1|TRBD2|TRBV18
TGTGCCAGCTCACCAGTGGGAGGGGAATACAATGAGCAGTTCTTC
CASSPVGGEYNEQFF
>-|TRBJ2-4|TRBD1|TRBV11-2
TGTGCCAGCACCCGATTGACAGGGCTAGCCAAAAACATTCAGTACTTC
CASTRLTGLAKNIQYF
>-|TRBJ2-7|TRBD2|TRBV18
TGTGCCAGCTCACCGGTTCGGCTAGCGGGAGTAACCTACGAGCAGTACTTC
CASSPVRLAGVTYEQYF
>-|TRBJ2-1|-|TRBV27
TGTGCCAGCAGTGTCCAGGGTAAGGGTGAGCAGTTCTTC
CASSVQGKGEQFF
>-|TRBJ2-5|-|TRBV5-5
TGTGCCAGCAGCCCAGCAGGGTTCAGTGTAGAGACCCAGTACTTC
CASSPAGFSVETQYF
>few|TRBJ1-2|TRBD1|TRBV2
TGTGCCAGCAGGGACAGGGGGGACTATGGCTACACCTTC
CASRDRGDYGYTF
>-|TRBJ2-1|TRBD1|TRBV18
TGTGCCAGCTCACCTCGCGGGCCCGGGACAGGGGGCGAAAATGAGCAGTTCTTC
CASSPRGPGTGGENEQFF
>-|TRBJ1-2|TRBD1|TRBV10-2
TGCGCCAGCAGTACAGGGGCCTATGGCTACACCTTC
CASSTGAYGYTF
>-|TRBJ2-1|TRBD2|TRBV5-1
TGCGCCAGCAGCTTAGGGACTAACTACAATGAGCAGTTCTTC
CASSLGTNYNEQFF
>-|TRBJ1-5|-|TRBV5-8
TGTGCCAGCAGCGTCGAGTTGTATCAGCCCCAGCATTTT
CASSVELYQPQHF
>once|TRBJ1-4|-|TRBV19
TGTGCCAGTAGCAGACCCACGAGAGGTGAAAAACTGTTTTTT
CASSRPTRGEKLFF
>-|TRBJ2-3|-|TRBV13
TGTGCCAGCATCCAAAGAGGTAGGAACACAGATACGCAGTATTTT
CASIQRGRNTDTQYF
>-|TRBJ1-4|-|TRBV4-1
TGCGCCAGCAGCCAACTTCCCCTTAATGAAAAACTGTTTTTT
CASSQLPLNEKLFF
>-|TRBJ2-7|TRBD2|TRBV7-9
TGTGCCAGCAGCTTAGGGGTAGGGACTAGCTCCTACGAGCAGTACTTC
CASSLGVGTSSYEQYF
>-|TRBJ1-3|-|TRBV28
TGTGCCAGCAGTCCCCCAGGGGATCCTGGAAACACCATATATTTT
CASSPPGDPGNTIYF
>-|TRBJ2-7|TRBD1|TRBV27
TGTGCCAGCAGTTTATCGGCTCCTTGGACAGGGCAGTACTTC
CASSLSAPWTGQYF
>once|TRBJ2-1|TRBD2|TRBV4-1
TGCGCCAGCAGCCACGCATCCGGGACTAGCGGAAACAATGAGCAGTTCTTC
CASSHASGTSGNNEQFF
>-|TRBJ2-4|TRBD2|TRBV19
TGTGCCACTCGTACTAGCGGGGGGTTCCTAGCCAAAAACATTCAGTACTTC
CATRTSGGFLAKNIQYF
>-|TRBJ1-5|-|TRBV14
TGTGCCAGCAGCCAAGTTCAGGGTCTTAGGAGCAATCAGCCCCAGCATTTT
CASSQVQGLRSNQPQHF
>-|TRBJ1-1|-|TRBV5-1
TGCGCCAGCAGCTTGGACAGGGTCATGAACACTGAAGCTTTCTTT
CASSLDRVMNTEAFF
>-|TRBJ1-2|-|TRBV6-1
TGTGCCAGCAGTGAATATGAGACAGCGTATGGCTACACCTTC
CASSEYETAYGYTF
>few|TRBJ2-7|TRBD1|TRBV4-1
TGCGCCAGCAGCCAACGACAGGGTACCCACGAGCAGTACTTC
CASSQRQGTHEQYF
>-|TRBJ1-5|TRBD1|TRBV28
TGTGCCAGCAGCACCGGACAGGGTGGGTATCAGCCCCAGCATTTT
CASSTGQGGYQPQHF
>-|TRBJ2-5|-|TRBV6-1
TGTGCCAGCAGTGTTTGGGGCAGGACGTTCCAAGAGACCCAGTACTTC
CASSVWGRTFQETQYF
>-|TRBJ1-1|-|TRBV4-1
TGCGCCAGCAGCCAAGGCTCAGGGAACACTGAAGCTTTCTTT
CASSQGSGNTEAFF
>-|TRBJ2-7|TRBD1|TRBV27
TGTGCCAGCAGTCCCCGACAGGGGGCGCAAGAGCAGTACTTC
CASSPRQGAQEQYF
>once|TRBJ2-6|-|TRBV4-1
TGCGCCAGCAGCCAGAGAGACTCTGGGGCCAACGTCCTGACTTTC
CASSQRDSGANVLTF
>-|TRBJ2-7|TRBD1|TRBV6-6
TGTGCCAGCAGTCCCGGACAGGGGAGCTCCTACGAGCAGTACTTC
CASSPGQGSSYEQYF
>-|TRBJ2-1|TRBD2|TRBV7-3
TGTGCCAGCAGCTTAGGAGAGAGTTGGCGGGAGGACAATGAGCAGTTCTTC
CASSLGESWREDNEQFF
>few|TRBJ1-1|-|TRBV2
TGTGCCAGCAAGCTTGTGGCAGGGAACACTGAAGCTTTCTTT
CASKLVAGNTEAFF